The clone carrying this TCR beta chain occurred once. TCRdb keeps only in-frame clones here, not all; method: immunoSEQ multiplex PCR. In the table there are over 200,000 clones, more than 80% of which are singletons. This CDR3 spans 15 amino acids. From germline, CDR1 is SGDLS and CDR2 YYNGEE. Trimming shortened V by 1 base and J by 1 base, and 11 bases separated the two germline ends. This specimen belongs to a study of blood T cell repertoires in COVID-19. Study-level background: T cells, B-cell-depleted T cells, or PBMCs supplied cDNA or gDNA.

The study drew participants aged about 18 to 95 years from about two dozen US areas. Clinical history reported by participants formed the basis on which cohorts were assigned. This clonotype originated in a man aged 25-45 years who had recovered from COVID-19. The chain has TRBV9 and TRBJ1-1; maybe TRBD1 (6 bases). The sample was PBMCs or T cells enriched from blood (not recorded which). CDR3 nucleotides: TGTGCCAGCAGCGTATCAGGGGCACCGAACACTGAAGCTTTCTTT. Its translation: CASSVSGAPNTEAFF. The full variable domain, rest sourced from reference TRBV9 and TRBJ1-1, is DSGVTQTPKHLITATGQRVTLRCSPRSGDLSVYWYQQSLDQGLQFLIQYYNGEERAKGNILERFSAQQFPDLHSELNLSSLELGDSALYFCASSVSGAPNTEAFFGQGTRLTVV.